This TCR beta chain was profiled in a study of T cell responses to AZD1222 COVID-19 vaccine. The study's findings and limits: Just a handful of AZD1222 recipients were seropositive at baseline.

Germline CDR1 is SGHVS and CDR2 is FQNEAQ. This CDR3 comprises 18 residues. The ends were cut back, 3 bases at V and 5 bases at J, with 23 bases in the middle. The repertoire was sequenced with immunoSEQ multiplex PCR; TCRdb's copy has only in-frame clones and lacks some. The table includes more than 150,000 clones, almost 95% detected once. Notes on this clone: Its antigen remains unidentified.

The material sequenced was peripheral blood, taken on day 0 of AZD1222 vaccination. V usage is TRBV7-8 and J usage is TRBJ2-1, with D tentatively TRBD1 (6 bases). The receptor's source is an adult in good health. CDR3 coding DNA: TGTGCCAGCAGCTTTTATAGGTCCGGCAGGGGCATGAACAATGAGCAGTTCTTC. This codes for CASSFYRSGRGMNNEQFF. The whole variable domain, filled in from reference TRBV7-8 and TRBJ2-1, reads GAGVSQSPRYKVAKRGQDVALRCDPISGHVSLFWYQQALGQGPEFLTYFQNEAQLDKSGLPSDRFFAERPEGSVSTLKIQRTQQEDSAVYLCASSFYRSGRGMNNEQFFGPGTRLTVL.